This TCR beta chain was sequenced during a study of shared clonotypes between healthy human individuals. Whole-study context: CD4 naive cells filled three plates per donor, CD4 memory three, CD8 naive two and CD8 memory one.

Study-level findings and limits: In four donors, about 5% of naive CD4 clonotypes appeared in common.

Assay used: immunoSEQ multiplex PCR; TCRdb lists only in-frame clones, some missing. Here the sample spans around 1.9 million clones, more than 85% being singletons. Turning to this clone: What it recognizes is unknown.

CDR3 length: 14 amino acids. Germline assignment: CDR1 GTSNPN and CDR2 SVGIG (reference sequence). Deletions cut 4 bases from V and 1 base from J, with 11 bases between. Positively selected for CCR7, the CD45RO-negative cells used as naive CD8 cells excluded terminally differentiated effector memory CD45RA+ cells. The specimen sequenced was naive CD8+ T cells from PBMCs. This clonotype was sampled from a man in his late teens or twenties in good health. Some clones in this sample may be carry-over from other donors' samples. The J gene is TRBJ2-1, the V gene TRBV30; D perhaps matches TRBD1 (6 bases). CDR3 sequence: CAWTTGYSYNEQFF. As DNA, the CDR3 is TGTGCCTGGACAACAGGGTATTCCTACAATGAGCAGTTCTTC. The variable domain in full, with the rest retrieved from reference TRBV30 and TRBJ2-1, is SQTIHQWPATLVQPVGSPLSLECTVEGTSNPNLYWYRQAAGRGLQLLFYSVGIGQISSEVPQNLSASRPQDRQFILSSKKLLLSDSGFYLCAWTTGYSYNEQFFGPGTRLTVL.